A selection of T cell receptor beta chains follows, all from one sample in a study of OX40 agonist ivuxolimab in advanced cancers. TCRdb keeps only in-frame clones here, not all; method: immunoSEQ multiplex PCR. The sample shows tens of thousands of clones, more than 75% of them seen only once. The material sequenced was CD4+ or CD8+ T cells sorted from blood, taken in a trial of the OX40 agonist ivuxolimab. The source of these receptors is an adult with an advanced solid tumor such as melanoma, head and neck, liver or kidney cancer. Each CDR3 is given with its conserved first and last residue. D genes are given only for firm matches. A row's size may be missing; if present it is once, few, many or a size class.

v_gene,abundance,j_gene,d_gene,CDR3aa,CDR3nt
TRBV5-8,-,TRBJ1-1,-,CASSLEVWNTEAFF,TGTGCCAGCAGCTTGGAGGTGTGGAACACTGAAGCTTTCTTT
TRBV7-8,-,TRBJ1-1,TRBD1,CASSFDRVNTEAFF,TGTGCCAGCAGCTTTGACAGGGTGAACACTGAAGCTTTCTTT
TRBV4-1,-,TRBJ2-3,-,CASSHLLFDTQYF,TGCGCCAGCAGCCATCTACTCTTTGACACGCAGTATTTT
TRBV7-9,-,TRBJ1-1,-,CASSWGQTNTEAFF,TGTGCCAGCAGCTGGGGACAAACGAACACTGAAGCTTTCTTT
TRBV30,few,TRBJ1-1,TRBD1,CAWGRGMNTEAFF,TGTGCCTGGGGCAGGGGGATGAACACTGAAGCTTTCTTT
TRBV6-5,-,TRBJ1-1,-,CASSYTANRGTEAFF,TGTGCCAGCAGTTATACGGCAAATCGGGGCACTGAAGCTTTCTTT
TRBV7-9,-,TRBJ2-1,-,CATSSWGRKTTAEGEQFF,TGTGCCACCTCCTCCTGGGGGCGCAAGACTACCGCCGAAGGTGAGCAGTTCTTC
TRBV7-9,few,TRBJ1-2,TRBD1,CASSLRDSPRQGYTF,TGTGCCAGCAGCCTACGGGACAGCCCTAGACAGGGCTACACCTTC
TRBV7-2,few,TRBJ1-2,-,CASSPNFQGRGYGYTF,TGTGCCAGCAGCCCTAACTTCCAGGGACGCGGCTATGGCTACACCTTC
TRBV30,-,TRBJ1-2,TRBD1,CAWDRGRYGYTF,TGTGCCTGGGACAGGGGGCGCTATGGCTACACCTTC
TRBV7-2,-,TRBJ2-7,TRBD1,CASSLGGQGRGVYEQYF,TGTGCCAGCAGCCTAGGGGGACAGGGGAGGGGAGTCTACGAGCAGTACTTC
TRBV4-1,-,TRBJ2-3,-,CASSQEGDTQYF,TGCGCCAGCAGCCAAGAAGGGGATACGCAGTATTTT
TRBV5-1,-,TRBJ2-1,-,CASSFLVGEGEQFF,TGCGCCAGCAGCTTTCTGGTGGGAGAAGGTGAGCAGTTCTTC
TRBV5-4,-,TRBJ1-2,TRBD1,CASSLDRDRDRYGYTF,TGTGCCAGCAGCTTGGATCGGGACAGGGACCGGTATGGCTACACCTTC
TRBV2,-,TRBJ2-5,-,CASKRTETQYF,TGTGCCAGCAAGCGAACAGAGACCCAGTACTTC
TRBV5-4,few,TRBJ2-7,-,CASSLDSTQQYF,TGTGCCAGCAGCTTGGACTCCACCCAGCAGTACTTC
TRBV6-1,few,TRBJ1-1,TRBD1,CASSEAPDRVGTEAFF,TGTGCCAGCAGTGAAGCGCCGGACAGGGTGGGCACTGAAGCTTTCTTT
TRBV11-2,-,TRBJ2-3,TRBD1,CASSLGRDRGRTDTQYF,TGTGCCAGCAGCTTGGGCCGGGACAGGGGTAGGACAGATACGCAGTATTTT
TRBV6-5,-,TRBJ1-5,TRBD1,CASSQNRGSNQPQHF,TGTGCCAGCAGTCAAAACAGGGGAAGCAATCAGCCCCAGCATTTT
TRBV10-3,-,TRBJ2-7,TRBD1,CAISAGQGRYEQYF,TGTGCCATCAGTGCCGGACAGGGTCGATACGAGCAGTACTTC
TRBV7-9,-,TRBJ2-1,TRBD2,CASSLRWEGLNEQFF,TGTGCCAGCAGCCTCAGGTGGGAGGGCCTAAATGAGCAGTTCTTC
TRBV18,once,TRBJ2-5,TRBD1,CASSIRQGAAEAQYF,TGTGCCAGCTCCATTCGACAGGGGGCTGCCGAGGCCCAGTACTTC